This T cell receptor beta chain came from a study of cytomegalovirus exposure and HLA in healthy donors. The primer mix had 60 Vbeta and 13 Jbeta primers. This table comes from immunoSEQ multiplex PCR, and its TCRdb copy is limited to in-frame clones, with some not included. In all, the sample yields around 40,000 clones. The specimen was PBMCs. The origin of this receptor is a man aged 25-45 years in good health and CMV-seronegative.

Here the CDR3 reads CASSSGTQPTNEKLFF. CDR3 DNA sequence: TGTGCCAGCAGTTCCGGGACACAACCGACAAATGAAAAACTGTTTTTT. V usage is TRBV6-5 and J usage is TRBJ1-4, with D perhaps matching TRBD1 (6 bases). This CDR3 comprises 16 residues. V was trimmed by 4 bases and J by 5 bases, leaving 17 bases between them. Germline loops: CDR1 MNHEY, CDR2 SVGAGI.